This T cell receptor beta chain was recorded in a study of CD8+CD57+ T cells in acquired aplastic anemia. Across the whole study: CD4+ and CD8+ cells, once sorted, gave DNA averaging approximately 3 ug. Where healthy donors were concerned, CD4+ cells averaged approximately 11 million reads.

Comment on this clonotype: Its antigen is not known.

From germline, CDR1 is ENHRY and CDR2 SYGVKD. V was cut by 4 bases and J by 0 bases, with 13 bases left in between. The CDR3 is 17 residues long. Study-level findings and limits: It was found that more than 25 CD8+ CDR3 sequences were shared between patients and controls. Simpson's diversity of CD8+ cells was not significantly different in patients compared with controls.

Researchers used genomic DNA as the template to profile TCR beta VDJ and CDR3. TCRdb re-analysed the reads in MiXCR, keeping a single row per CDR3 protein. The sample lists 35,000 to 45,000 distinct CDR3 sequences, 76% seen once, with approximately 22% in the top ten. The sequenced sample consisted of sorted CD4+, CD8+, or CD8+CD57+ T cells (not recorded which) from PBMCs. The chain employs TRBV10-3 and TRBJ1-6; D gene unclear. The TCR sequence derives from a human donor in good health, serving as a control. The CDR3 DNA sequence: TGTGCCATCAGTGTATCTGGTCGATACTCCTATAATTCACCCCTCCACTTT. This sequence encodes CAISVSGRYSYNSPLHF.